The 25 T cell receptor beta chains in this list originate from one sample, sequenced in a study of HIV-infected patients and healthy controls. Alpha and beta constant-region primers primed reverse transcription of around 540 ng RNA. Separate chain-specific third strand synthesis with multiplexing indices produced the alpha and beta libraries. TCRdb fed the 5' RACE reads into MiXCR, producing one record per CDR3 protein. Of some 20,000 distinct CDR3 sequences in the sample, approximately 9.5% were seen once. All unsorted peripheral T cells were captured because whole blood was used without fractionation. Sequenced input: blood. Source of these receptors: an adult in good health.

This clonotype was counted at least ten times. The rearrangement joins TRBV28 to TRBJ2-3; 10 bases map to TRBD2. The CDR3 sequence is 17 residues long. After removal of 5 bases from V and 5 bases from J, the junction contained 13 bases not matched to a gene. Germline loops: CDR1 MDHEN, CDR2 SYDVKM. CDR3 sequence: CASSPSPGTSARDTQYF. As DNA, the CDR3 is TGTGCCAGCAGTCCGAGCCCCGGGACTAGCGCTAGAGATACGCAGTATTTT.

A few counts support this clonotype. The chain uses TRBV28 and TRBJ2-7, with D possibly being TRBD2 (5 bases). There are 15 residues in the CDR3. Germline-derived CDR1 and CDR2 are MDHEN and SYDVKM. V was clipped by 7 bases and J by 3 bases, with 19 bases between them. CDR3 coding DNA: TGTGCCAGCACCTCCCCAGCGGCCTTCCTCTACGAGCAGTACTTC. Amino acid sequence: CASTSPAAFLYEQYF.

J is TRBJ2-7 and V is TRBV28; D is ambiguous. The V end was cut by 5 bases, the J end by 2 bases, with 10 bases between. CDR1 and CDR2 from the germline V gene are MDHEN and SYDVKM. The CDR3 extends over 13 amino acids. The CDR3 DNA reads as TGTGCCAGCAGTACTCTCCGACCCTACGAGCAGTACTTC. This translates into CASSTLRPYEQYF.

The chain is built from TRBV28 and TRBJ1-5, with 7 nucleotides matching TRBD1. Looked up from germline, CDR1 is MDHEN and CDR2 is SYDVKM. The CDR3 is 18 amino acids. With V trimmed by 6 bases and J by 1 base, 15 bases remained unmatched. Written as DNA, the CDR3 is TGTGCCAGCAGCCCCCTTCAGCTTAAGACAGGGAGCAATCAGCCCCAGCATTTT. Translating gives CASSPLQLKTGSNQPQHF.

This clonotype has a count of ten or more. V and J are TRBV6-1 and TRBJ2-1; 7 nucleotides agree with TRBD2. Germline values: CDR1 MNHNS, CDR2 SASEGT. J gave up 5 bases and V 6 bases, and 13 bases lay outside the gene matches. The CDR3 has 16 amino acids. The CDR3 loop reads CASSGSRGGWNNEQFF. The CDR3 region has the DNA TGTGCCAGCAGCGGGAGCCGGGGAGGGTGGAACAATGAGCAGTTCTTC.

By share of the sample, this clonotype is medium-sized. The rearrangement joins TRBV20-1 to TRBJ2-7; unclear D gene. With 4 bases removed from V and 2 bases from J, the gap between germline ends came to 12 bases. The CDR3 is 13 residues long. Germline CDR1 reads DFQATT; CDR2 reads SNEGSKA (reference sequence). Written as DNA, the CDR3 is TGCAGTGCTACACTCCCGTCCCCCTACGAGCAGTACTTC. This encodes CSATLPSPYEQYF.

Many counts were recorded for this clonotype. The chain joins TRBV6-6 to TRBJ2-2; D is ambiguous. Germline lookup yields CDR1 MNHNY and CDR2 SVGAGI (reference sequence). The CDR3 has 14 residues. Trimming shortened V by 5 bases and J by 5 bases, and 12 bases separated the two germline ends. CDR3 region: CASSDFIRTGELFF. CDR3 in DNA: TGTGCCAGCAGTGACTTCATTAGAACCGGGGAGCTGTTTTTT.

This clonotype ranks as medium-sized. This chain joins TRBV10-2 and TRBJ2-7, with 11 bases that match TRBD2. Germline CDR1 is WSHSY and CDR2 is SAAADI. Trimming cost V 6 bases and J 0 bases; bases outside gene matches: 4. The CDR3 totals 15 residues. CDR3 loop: CASRELAGVSYEQYF. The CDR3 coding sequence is TGCGCCAGCAGGGAACTAGCGGGAGTCTCCTACGAGCAGTACTTC.

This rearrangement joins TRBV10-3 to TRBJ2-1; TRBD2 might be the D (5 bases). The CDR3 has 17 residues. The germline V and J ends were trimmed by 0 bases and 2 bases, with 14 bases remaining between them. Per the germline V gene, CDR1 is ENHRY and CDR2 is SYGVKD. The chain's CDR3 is CAISESEVGDPYNEQFF. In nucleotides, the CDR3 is TGTGCCATCAGTGAGTCTGAGGTGGGAGATCCCTACAATGAGCAGTTCTTC.

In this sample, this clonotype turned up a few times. CDR3 nucleotide sequence: TGTGCCAGCAGCTTACGACAGAAGGATGGGTGGGAGCAGTTCTTC. It translates to CASSLRQKDGWEQFF. V and J are TRBV7-9 and TRBJ2-1; perhaps TRBD1 as D (5 bases). With 2 bases removed from V and 10 bases from J, the gap between germline ends came to 18 bases. The germline V gene encodes CDR1 SEHNR and CDR2 FQNEAQ (reference sequence). The CDR3 sequence is 15 residues long.

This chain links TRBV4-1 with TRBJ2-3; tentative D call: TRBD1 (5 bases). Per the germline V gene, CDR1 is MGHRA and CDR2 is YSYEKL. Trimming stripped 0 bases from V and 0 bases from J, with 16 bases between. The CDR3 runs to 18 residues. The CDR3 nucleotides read TGCGCCAGCAGCCAAGAACGGGCTAGGGGTGCTAGCACAGATACGCAGTATTTT. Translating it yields CASSQERARGASTDTQYF.

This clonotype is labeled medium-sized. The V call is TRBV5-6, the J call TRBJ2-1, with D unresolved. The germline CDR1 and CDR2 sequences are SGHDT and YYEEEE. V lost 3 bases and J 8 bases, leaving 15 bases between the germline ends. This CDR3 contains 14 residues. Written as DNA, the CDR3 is TGTGCCAGCAGCTCCGGGCTAGAATCGTATGAGCAGTTCTTC. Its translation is CASSSGLESYEQFF.

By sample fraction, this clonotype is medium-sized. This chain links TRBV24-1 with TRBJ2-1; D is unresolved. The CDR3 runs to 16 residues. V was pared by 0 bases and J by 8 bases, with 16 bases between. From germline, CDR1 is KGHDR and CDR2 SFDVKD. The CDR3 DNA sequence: TGTGCCACCAGTGATTTGCAGCCAGACCGGACCCATGAGCAGTTCTTC. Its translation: CATSDLQPDRTHEQFF.

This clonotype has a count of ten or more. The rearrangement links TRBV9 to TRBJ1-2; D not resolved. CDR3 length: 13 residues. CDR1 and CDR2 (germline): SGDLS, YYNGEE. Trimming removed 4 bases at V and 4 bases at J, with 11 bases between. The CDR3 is CASSSVSGYGYTF. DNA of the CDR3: TGTGCCAGCAGCTCCGTAAGTGGCTATGGCTACACCTTC.

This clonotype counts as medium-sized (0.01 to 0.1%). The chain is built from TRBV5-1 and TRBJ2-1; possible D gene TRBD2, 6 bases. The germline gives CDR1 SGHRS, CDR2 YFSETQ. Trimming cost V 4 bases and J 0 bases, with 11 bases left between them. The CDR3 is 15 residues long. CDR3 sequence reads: CASSPLASSYNEQFF. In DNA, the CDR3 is TGCGCCAGCAGCCCACTAGCAAGCTCCTACAATGAGCAGTTCTTC. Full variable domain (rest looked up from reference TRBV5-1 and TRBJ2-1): KAGVTQTPRYLIKTRGQQVTLSCSPISGHRSVSWYQQTPGQGLQFLFEYFSETQRNKGNFPGRFSGRQFSNSRSEMNVSTLELGDSALYLCASSPLASSYNEQFFGPGTRLTVL.

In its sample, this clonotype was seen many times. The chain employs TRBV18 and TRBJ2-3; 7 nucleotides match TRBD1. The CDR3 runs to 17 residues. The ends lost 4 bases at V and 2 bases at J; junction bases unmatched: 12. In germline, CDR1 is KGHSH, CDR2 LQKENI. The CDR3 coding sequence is TGTGCCAGCTCACGGGGATTTACAGGGGTCTCCACAGATACGCAGTATTTT. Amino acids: CASSRGFTGVSTDTQYF.

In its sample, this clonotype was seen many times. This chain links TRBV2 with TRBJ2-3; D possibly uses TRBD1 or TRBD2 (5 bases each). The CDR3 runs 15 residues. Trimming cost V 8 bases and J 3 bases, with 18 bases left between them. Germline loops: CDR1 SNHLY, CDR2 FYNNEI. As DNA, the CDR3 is TGTGCCAGCTCAGAAGAGGGGACGGAGACAGATACGCAGTATTTT. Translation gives CASSEEGTETDTQYF.

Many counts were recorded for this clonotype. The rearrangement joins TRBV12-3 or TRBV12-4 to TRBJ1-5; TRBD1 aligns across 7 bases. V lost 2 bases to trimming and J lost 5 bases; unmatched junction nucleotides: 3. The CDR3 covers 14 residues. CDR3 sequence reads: CASSLRDRDQPQHF. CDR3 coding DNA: TGTGCCAGCAGTTTAAGGGACAGAGATCAGCCCCAGCATTTT.

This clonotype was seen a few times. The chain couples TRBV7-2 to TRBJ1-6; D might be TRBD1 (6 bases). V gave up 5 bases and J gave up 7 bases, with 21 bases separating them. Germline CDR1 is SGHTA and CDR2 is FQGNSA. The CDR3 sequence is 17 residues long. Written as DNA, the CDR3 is TGTGCCAGCAGCCAGCCAACCGGGGGGGCTAGGAATTCACCCCTCCACTTT. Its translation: CASSQPTGGARNSPLHF.

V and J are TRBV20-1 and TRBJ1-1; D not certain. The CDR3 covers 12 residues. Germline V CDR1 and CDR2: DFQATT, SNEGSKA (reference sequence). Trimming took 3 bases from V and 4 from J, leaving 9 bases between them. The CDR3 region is CSASNGLTEAFF. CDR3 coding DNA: TGCAGTGCTAGCAATGGCCTCACTGAAGCTTTCTTT.

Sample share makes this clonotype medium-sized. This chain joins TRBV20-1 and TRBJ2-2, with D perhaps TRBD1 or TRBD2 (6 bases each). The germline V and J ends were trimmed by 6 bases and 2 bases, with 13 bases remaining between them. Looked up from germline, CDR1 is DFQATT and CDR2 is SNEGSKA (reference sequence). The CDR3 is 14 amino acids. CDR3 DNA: TGCAGTGCAGGGGGGCAGGGTAACACCGGGGAGCTGTTTTTT. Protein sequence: CSAGGQGNTGELFF.

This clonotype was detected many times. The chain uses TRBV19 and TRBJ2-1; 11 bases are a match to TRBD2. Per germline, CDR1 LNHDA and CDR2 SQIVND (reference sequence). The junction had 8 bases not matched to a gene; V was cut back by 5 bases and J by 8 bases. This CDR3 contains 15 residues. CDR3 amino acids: CASSLTSGSFDEQFF. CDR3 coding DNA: TGTGCCAGTAGTCTCACTAGCGGGAGTTTCGATGAGCAGTTCTTC.

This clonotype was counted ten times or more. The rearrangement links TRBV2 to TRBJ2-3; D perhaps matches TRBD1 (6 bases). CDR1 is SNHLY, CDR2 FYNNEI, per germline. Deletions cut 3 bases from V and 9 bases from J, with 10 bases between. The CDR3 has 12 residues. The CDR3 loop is CASSDQGITQYF. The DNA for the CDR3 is TGTGCCAGCAGTGATCAGGGGATCACGCAGTATTTT.

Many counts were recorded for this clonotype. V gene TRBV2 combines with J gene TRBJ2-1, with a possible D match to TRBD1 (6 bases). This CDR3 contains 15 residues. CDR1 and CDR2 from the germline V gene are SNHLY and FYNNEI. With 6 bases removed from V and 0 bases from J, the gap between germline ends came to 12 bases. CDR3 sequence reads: CASSADRSSYNEQFF. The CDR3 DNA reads TGTGCCAGCAGCGCGGACAGAAGCTCCTACAATGAGCAGTTCTTC.

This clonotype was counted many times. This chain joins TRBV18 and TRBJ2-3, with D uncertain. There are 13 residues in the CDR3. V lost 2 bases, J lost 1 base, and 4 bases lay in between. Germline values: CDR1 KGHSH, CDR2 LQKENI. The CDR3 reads CASSPGRTDTQYF. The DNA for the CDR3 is TGTGCCAGCTCACCAGGGCGCACAGATACGCAGTATTTT.